The 32 T cell receptor beta chains listed next were all sequenced from one sample in a study of beta chain features in type 1 diabetes. Expressed TCRB transcripts were sequenced, since all the RNA that had been isolated was reverse transcribed. Sequencing was performed with immunoSEQ multiplex PCR; in TCRdb, only in-frame clones are kept and a portion is missing. The data contain some 360,000 clones, roughly a fifth of them singletons. The sample taken for sequencing was naive CD4+ T cells from blood. The receptors were sampled from a woman aged 18-29 years in good health.

This sequence joins TRBV4-2 and TRBJ2-7, with TRBD2 as a possible D gene (7 bases). The V end lost 0 bases, the J end lost 6 bases, and 18 bases lay between the germline ends. The CDR3 consists of 16 residues. Germline V lookup: CDR1 LGHNA, CDR2 YNFKEQ. CDR3 loop: CASSQDRGASALEQYF. CDR3 DNA sequence: TGTGCCAGCAGCCAAGATCGGGGGGCTAGCGCCCTCGAGCAGTACTTC.

The chain combines TRBV2 with TRBJ2-3; TRBD2 agrees at 16 bases. Unmatched junction bases numbered 16, after V lost 5 bases and J lost 5 bases. Germline lookup yields CDR1 SNHLY and CDR2 FYNNEI. This CDR3 region has 20 residues. The CDR3 DNA is TGTGCCAGCAGTCAACCGGGACTAGCGGGGGGGAAGGGTACTGGAGATACGCAGTATTTT. The encoded protein is CASSQPGLAGGKGTGDTQYF.

The gene calls are TRBV29-1 and TRBJ1-1; D is perhaps TRBD1 (6 bases). This CDR3 comprises 13 residues. The V end was cut by 6 bases, the J end by 9 bases, with 20 bases between. Germline assignment: CDR1 SQVTM and CDR2 ANQGSEA. This CDR3 is CSVEKRQDPKAFF. In DNA, the CDR3 is TGCAGCGTGGAAAAGAGACAGGATCCTAAAGCTTTCTTT.

The V and J genes are TRBV2 and TRBJ2-1, with D perhaps matching TRBD2 (6 bases). Trimming pared 4 bases from V and 0 bases from J, leaving 10 bases between. The length of the CDR3 is 15 residues. CDR1 SNHLY and CDR2 FYNNEI come from the germline V gene. CDR3 DNA sequence: TGTGCCAGCAGTGCCGGGAGTCTCTCCTACAATGAGCAGTTCTTC. Amino acids: CASSAGSLSYNEQFF.

This clone appeared a few times. This chain joins TRBV30 and TRBJ1-5; TRBD1 matches at 7 bases. After removal of 3 bases from V and 3 bases from J, the junction contained 5 bases not matched to a gene. Germline V CDR1 and CDR2: GTSNPN, SVGIG (reference sequence). The CDR3 length is 14 residues. Here the CDR3 DNA reads TGTGCCTGGAGAGGGACAGAAATCAATCAGCCCCAGCATTTT. Encoded protein: CAWRGTEINQPQHF. The full variable domain, in which reference TRBV30 and TRBJ1-5 provide the parts outside the CDR3, is SQTIHQWPATLVQPVGSPLSLECTVEGTSNPNLYWYRQAAGRGLQLLFYSVGIGQISSEVPQNLSASRPQDRQFILSSKKLLLSDSGFYLCAWRGTEINQPQHFGDGTRLSIL.

The J gene is TRBJ2-7, the V gene TRBV6-1, with TRBD1 as a possible D gene (5 bases). The CDR3 has 13 amino acids. V was shortened by 5 bases and J by 5 bases, with 13 bases between the two germline ends. Germline CDR1 and CDR2: MNHNS and SASEGT. The CDR3 reads CASSSLGADEQYF. CDR3 sequence (DNA): TGTGCCAGCAGTTCCCTTGGGGCCGACGAGCAGTACTTC.

In DNA, the CDR3 is TGTGCCAGCAGCATAGGGCGGGGGCAGCTCTACAATGAGCAGTTCTTC. It encodes CASSIGRGQLYNEQFF. The chain employs TRBV5-4 and TRBJ2-1; D might be TRBD2 (7 bases). CDR3 size: 16 residues. The V end was cut by 4 bases, the J end by 3 bases, with 17 bases between. CDR1 and CDR2 from the germline V gene are SGHNT and YYREEE (reference sequence).

This clone occurred a few times. The chain links TRBV29-1 to TRBJ2-1; unclear D gene. CDR1 is SQVTM and CDR2 is ANQGSEA in the germline V gene. This CDR3 has 13 amino acids. V was trimmed by 8 bases and J by 1 base, leaving 12 bases between them. The CDR3 region is CSSRPLSYNEQFF. The CDR3 coding sequence is TGCAGCAGCAGGCCCTTATCCTACAATGAGCAGTTCTTC.

The chain is built from TRBV5-1 and TRBJ2-7, with 14 bases fitting TRBD2. The germline CDR1 and CDR2 sequences are SGHRS and YFSETQ. The junction had 2 bases not matched to a gene; V was cut back by 0 bases and J by 3 bases. CDR3 length: 16 amino acids. In DNA, the CDR3 is TGCGCCAGCAGCTTGGGACTAGCGGGAGGGGTCTACGAGCAGTACTTC. Its protein product is CASSLGLAGGVYEQYF.

The genes are TRBV9 and TRBJ2-3; 7 nucleotides line up with TRBD1. The CDR3 loop spans 14 amino acids. Looked up from germline, CDR1 is SGDLS and CDR2 is YYNGEE. Losses at the gene ends were 2 bases for V and 6 bases for J; bases not matched to a gene: 6. In DNA, the CDR3 is TGTGCCAGCAGCGTTCAACAGGGGTTTGATACGCAGTATTTT. This sequence encodes CASSVQQGFDTQYF.

This clone has only a few counts. This sequence joins TRBV29-1 and TRBJ1-1; 8 nucleotides line up with TRBD1. The CDR3 has 13 amino acids. V lost 3 bases and J lost 4; bases outside the gene matches: 4. Germline CDR1 reads SQVTM; CDR2 reads ANQGSEA. DNA for the CDR3: TGCAGCGTTGATGTGGACAGGGCCACTGAAGCTTTCTTT. It codes for CSVDVDRATEAFF.

This clone came up a few times. The chain is built from TRBV2 and TRBJ2-5; TRBD1 agrees at 8 bases. The CDR3 is 14 amino acids. CDR1 is SNHLY and CDR2 is FYNNEI in the germline V gene. V shed 7 bases, J shed 2 bases, and the junction held 6 bases outside the gene matches. The CDR3 loop is CASTGTGVQETQYF. As DNA, the CDR3 is TGTGCCAGCACGGGGACAGGAGTTCAAGAGACCCAGTACTTC. The whole variable domain, filled in from reference TRBV2 and TRBJ2-5, reads EPEVTQTPSHQVTQMGQEVILRCVPISNHLYFYWYRQILGQKVEFLVSFYNNEISEKSEIFDDQFSVERPDGSNFTLKIRSTKLEDSAMYFCASTGTGVQETQYFGPGTRLLVL.

The chain couples TRBV25-1 to TRBJ1-1; perhaps TRBD1 as D (5 bases). Germline V lookup: CDR1 MGHDK, CDR2 SYGVNS. V was cut by 6 bases and J by 7 bases, with 18 bases left in between. There are 14 residues in the CDR3. CDR3 residues: CASRPGLAFSEAFF. The DNA for the CDR3 is TGTGCCAGCAGACCGGGACTTGCCTTCAGTGAAGCTTTCTTT.

This clone was detected only a few times. The V call is TRBV30, the J call TRBJ2-1; tentatively, D is TRBD1 (6 bases). V shed 4 bases and J shed 8 bases, with 18 bases lying between them. The CDR3 is 14 amino acids. Germline V CDR1 and CDR2: GTSNPN, SVGIG (reference sequence). The CDR3 DNA reads TGTGCCTGGAACCGGGACAAGAGATGGGATGAGCAGTTCTTC. Amino acids: CAWNRDKRWDEQFF. Based on the CDR3 plus reference TRBV30 and TRBJ2-1, the full variable domain is SQTIHQWPATLVQPVGSPLSLECTVEGTSNPNLYWYRQAAGRGLQLLFYSVGIGQISSEVPQNLSASRPQDRQFILSSKKLLLSDSGFYLCAWNRDKRWDEQFFGPGTRLTVL.

This clone was seen a handful of times. J is TRBJ2-6 and V is TRBV7-7; D is possibly TRBD2 (6 bases). Germline values: CDR1 SSHAT, CDR2 FNYEAQ (reference sequence). The CDR3 is made up of 13 amino acids. In DNA form, the CDR3 reads TGTGCGATCGGGGGCTCTGGGGCCAACGTCCTGACTTTC. Protein: CAIGGSGANVLTF.

In this sample, this clone turned up once. This rearrangement joins TRBV7-2 to TRBJ2-5, with 7 nucleotides matching TRBD2. Trimming at V came to 5 bases and at J to 5 bases, leaving 5 bases not matched to a gene. CDR3 length: 13 residues. Germline V gene data show CDR1 as SGHTA and CDR2 as FQGNSA. This CDR3 reads CASSPGGSETQYF. Written as DNA, the CDR3 is TGTGCCAGCAGCCCCGGGGGGTCCGAGACCCAGTACTTC.

There are a few counts of this clone. The chain recombines TRBV25-1 with TRBJ2-3, with a tentative D call TRBD2 (5 bases). V lost 7 bases and J 1 base, leaving 12 bases between the germline ends. The length of the CDR3 is 14 residues. The germline CDR1 and CDR2 sequences are MGHDK and SYGVNS. The CDR3 region is CASKRRLGTDTQYF. In DNA form, the CDR3 reads TGTGCCAGCAAGCGGCGTCTCGGCACAGATACGCAGTATTTT.

The genes are TRBV18 and TRBJ2-5; D remains unclear. This CDR3 comprises 13 residues. Germline V gives CDR1 KGHSH, CDR2 LQKENI. Deletions cut 0 bases from V and 5 bases from J, with 7 bases between. CDR3 in DNA: TGTGCCAGCTCACCACCGTCACTCGAGACCCAGTACTTC. This sequence encodes CASSPPSLETQYF.

This clone was found a few times. The V and J genes are TRBV5-4 and TRBJ2-1; D may be TRBD1 (7 bases). In germline, CDR1 is SGHNT, CDR2 YYREEE (reference sequence). Trimming took 0 bases from V and 5 from J, leaving 12 bases between them. This CDR3 comprises 15 residues. The CDR3 DNA is TGTGCCAGCAGCTTGGGCGGGACAGTCAACAATGAGCAGTTCTTC. This translates into CASSLGGTVNNEQFF.

This rearrangement joins TRBV19 to TRBJ2-5, with D maybe TRBD2 (5 bases). The length of the CDR3 is 12 residues. Looked up from germline, CDR1 is LNHDA and CDR2 is SQIVND (reference sequence). Trimming took 1 base from V and 12 from J, leaving 12 bases between them. The CDR3 loop reads CASSIGNGEKYF. The CDR3 DNA reads as TGTGCCAGTAGTATAGGGAACGGGGAGAAGTACTTC. Filled out from reference TRBV19 and TRBJ2-5, the complete variable domain reads DGGITQSPKYLFRKEGQNVTLSCEQNLNHDAMYWYRQDPGQGLRLIYYSQIVNDFQKGDIAEGYSVSREKKESFPLTVTSAQKNPTAFYLCASSIGNGEKYFGPGTRLLVL.

The table lists this clone with a few counts. The chain is built from TRBV7-9 and TRBJ2-5, with 9 bases fitting TRBD1. Trimming cost V 5 bases and J 4 bases; bases outside gene matches: 8. The length of the CDR3 is 15 residues. Per germline, CDR1 SEHNR and CDR2 FQNEAQ (reference sequence). The chain's CDR3 is CASSRGQGQGETQYF. The CDR3 DNA is TGTGCCAGCAGCCGCGGACAGGGACAGGGAGAGACCCAGTACTTC.

As DNA, the CDR3 is TGTGCCAGCTCACCACCGTACAAGCGGGGGGCAGAGACCCAGTACTTC. Translated: CASSPPYKRGAETQYF. The chain combines TRBV18 with TRBJ2-5, with 9 bases that match TRBD2. CDR3 length: 16 amino acids. Trimming at V came to 0 bases and at J to 4 bases, leaving 6 bases not matched to a gene. Germline loops: CDR1 KGHSH, CDR2 LQKENI.

This clone was observed a few times. The J gene is TRBJ1-4, the V gene TRBV7-9; the match to TRBD1 covers 7 bases. The CDR3 extends over 15 amino acids. The germline gives CDR1 SEHNR, CDR2 FQNEAQ (reference sequence). V lost 10 bases, J lost 5 bases, and 13 bases stayed unmatched. The DNA of the CDR3 is TGTGCCACCGGAACAGGGGCGCAACTAAATGAAAAACTGTTTTTT. Its protein product is CATGTGAQLNEKLFF.

This clone has a handful of counts. The chain employs TRBV5-1 and TRBJ2-2; 11 nucleotides agree with TRBD2. V shed 3 bases and J 5 bases; nucleotides not matched to a gene: 6. The CDR3 totals 16 residues. Germline V lookup: CDR1 SGHRS, CDR2 YFSETQ. CDR3: CASSWGTSGGTGELFF. The DNA of the CDR3 is TGCGCCAGCAGCTGGGGGACTAGCGGAGGGACCGGGGAGCTGTTTTTT.

The chain uses TRBV5-1 and TRBJ1-2; no clear D gene. Trimming stripped 0 bases from V and 8 bases from J, with 11 bases between. Looked up from germline, CDR1 is SGHRS and CDR2 is YFSETQ. The CDR3 consists of 13 residues. The CDR3, as DNA: TGCGCCAGCAGCTTGGTCGGGTCCCAAGGCTACACCTTC. Protein product: CASSLVGSQGYTF.

The chain recombines TRBV29-1 with TRBJ2-5; 7 bases match TRBD1. The tail of the sequence fits TRBJ2-7 better, so the J call may be wrong. This CDR3 has 12 residues. Germline assignment: CDR1 SQVTM and CDR2 ANQGSEA. CDR3 in DNA: TGCAGCGGAGGACAGGACAGCTACGAGCAGTACTTC. It translates to CSGGQDSYEQYF.

The chain combines TRBV9 with TRBJ1-2; 8 bases agree with TRBD1. Germline lookup yields CDR1 SGDLS and CDR2 YYNGEE. With V trimmed by 4 bases and J by 3 bases, 2 bases remained unmatched. The CDR3 has 13 residues. Here the CDR3 DNA reads TGTGCCAGCAGCCCGGACAGGGACTATGGCTACACCTTC. This translates into CASSPDRDYGYTF.

The V call is TRBV30, the J call TRBJ2-3; perhaps TRBD1 as D (5 bases). CDR1 is GTSNPN, CDR2 SVGIG, per germline (reference sequence). Trimming took off 0 bases at V and 4 bases at J, with 11 bases between the two ends. The CDR3 runs to 14 residues. CDR3 sequence: CAWSVPGNSDTQYF. The CDR3 region has the DNA TGTGCCTGGAGTGTACCAGGGAATTCAGATACGCAGTATTTT. Based on the CDR3 plus reference TRBV30 and TRBJ2-3, the full variable domain is SQTIHQWPATLVQPVGSPLSLECTVEGTSNPNLYWYRQAAGRGLQLLFYSVGIGQISSEVPQNLSASRPQDRQFILSSKKLLLSDSGFYLCAWSVPGNSDTQYFGPGTRLTVL.

This clone was picked up a small number of times. The chain carries TRBV4-3 and TRBJ2-1, with 7 bases aligning to TRBD2. The trim removed 4 bases at V and 3 bases at J, leaving 3 bases unmatched. CDR1 is LGHNA, CDR2 YSLEER, per germline. The CDR3 loop spans 14 amino acids. The CDR3 DNA follows: TGCGCCAGCAGCCCCGCGGGGGTCTACAATGAGCAGTTCTTC. Translating it yields CASSPAGVYNEQFF.

The gene calls are TRBV6-5 and TRBJ1-5, with 10 bases matching TRBD1. CDR3 length: 15 residues. V was pared by 6 bases and J by 7 bases, with 9 bases of the junction left unmatched. Germline assignment: CDR1 MNHEY and CDR2 SVGAGI. CDR3 protein: CASSSDRGRRQPQHF. CDR3 coding DNA: TGTGCCAGCAGCAGCGACAGGGGGCGGAGGCAGCCCCAGCATTTT.

The chain is built from TRBV5-1 and TRBJ2-5, with a possible D match to TRBD2 (7 bases). The V and J ends lost 0 bases and 4 bases respectively, with 13 bases between them. The CDR3 is 15 amino acids. Germline loops: CDR1 SGHRS, CDR2 YFSETQ. This CDR3 is CASSLGSGGAETQYF. CDR3 nucleotide sequence: TGCGCCAGCAGCTTGGGGTCGGGGGGCGCAGAGACCCAGTACTTC.

The chain employs TRBV6-5 and TRBJ1-5, with D perhaps matching TRBD1 (6 bases). V lost 6 bases to trimming and J lost 5 bases, with 14 bases between them. The CDR3 spans 14 residues. CDR1 is MNHEY and CDR2 is SVGAGI in the germline V gene. The CDR3 sequence is CASSRTPGDQPQHF. CDR3 DNA: TGTGCCAGCAGCAGAACACCAGGGGATCAGCCCCAGCATTTT.